Listed below are T cell receptor beta chains from one sample, sequenced in a study of cytomegalovirus exposure and HLA in healthy donors. This table comes from immunoSEQ multiplex PCR, and its TCRdb copy is limited to in-frame clones, with some not included. There are about 38,000 clones in the sample; 86% occur only once, and roughly 10% lies in the top ten. Sequencing was performed on PBMCs. These receptors all stem from a woman in her 40s in good health and CMV-seropositive. The CDR3 runs from the conserved cysteine through the conserved F or W. A D gene is named only where the DNA matches it firmly. The size of a clone is reported for some rows only, either as once, few or many, or as a class for expanded clones.

TRBV30	NA	NA	TRBJ2-7	TGTGCCTGGGATCCTCCGGGAGCTCCCTACGAGCAGTACTTC	CAWDPPGAPYEQYF
TRBV7-9	NA	once	TRBJ1-1	TGTTCCAGCAGCATGGAGGGAACTGAAGCTTTCTTT	CSSSMEGTEAFF
TRBV19	NA	NA	TRBJ2-3	TGTGCCAGTAGCTGGACTATGGGCACCACAGATACGCAGTATTTT	CASSWTMGTTDTQYF
TRBV28	TRBD1	once	TRBJ1-5	TGTGCCAGCAGTTCCCGGACAGGGATCCTTAGCAATCAGCCCCAGCATTTT	CASSSRTGILSNQPQHF
TRBV5-1	TRBD1	NA	TRBJ2-5	TGCGCCAGCAGCCGAGGACAGGGCCAAGAGACCCAGTACTTC	CASSRGQGQETQYF
TRBV7-9	TRBD2	NA	TRBJ2-3	TGTGCCAGCAGCTCACGGACTAGCCCCAGCACAGATACGCAGTATTTT	CASSSRTSPSTDTQYF
TRBV28	TRBD1	once	TRBJ1-2	TGTGCCAGCAGTAAACCGGGACAGGGAAACTATGGCTACACCTTC	CASSKPGQGNYGYTF
TRBV11-2	NA	NA	TRBJ2-3	TGTGCCAGCAGAGCCGGACTAACAGATACGCAGTATTTT	CASRAGLTDTQYF
TRBV4-1	NA	few	TRBJ1-6	TGCGCCAGCAGCCAAGAAGAAGGAGCGGCCCTCTCACCCCTCCACTTT	CASSQEEGAALSPLHF
TRBV5-4	NA	NA	TRBJ1-2	TGTGCCAGCACATTTTCGGGGGGATACTATGGCTACACCTTC	CASTFSGGYYGYTF
TRBV7-2	NA	once	TRBJ2-4	TGTGCCAGCAGCCCCAACAGGGAGTGGTACATTCAGTACTTC	CASSPNREWYIQYF
TRBV28	NA	NA	TRBJ1-1	TGTGCCAGCAGAGCCGGGACAACGAACACTGAAGCTTTCTTT	CASRAGTTNTEAFF
TRBV6-5	NA	NA	TRBJ2-1	TGTGCCAGCAGTTACGACGGGGTCTCCTACAATGAGCAGTTCTTC	CASSYDGVSYNEQFF
TRBV6-6	TRBD2	NA	TRBJ2-1	TGTGCCAGCAGGACGGGGGGTGAGCAGTTCTTC	CASRTGGEQFF
TRBV10-2	NA	NA	TRBJ2-7	TGCGCCAGCAGCCAGTCGTACGAGCAGTACTTC	CASSQSYEQYF
TRBV27	NA	NA	TRBJ1-5	TGTGCCAGCAGCCCAATCCGGGGTCAGCCCCAGCATTTT	CASSPIRGQPQHF
TRBV11-2	NA	NA	TRBJ2-3	TGTGCCAGCAGCATTGGACAGTCAGATACGCAGTATTTT	CASSIGQSDTQYF
TRBV11-2	NA	NA	TRBJ1-6	TGTGCCAGCAGCTTAGATAGGGGTCGTTCACCCCTCCACTTT	CASSLDRGRSPLHF
TRBV7-3	NA	few	TRBJ2-1	TGTGCCAGCAGCTTAGGTACTCCCAATGAGCAGTTCTTC	CASSLGTPNEQFF
TRBV30	TRBD1	NA	TRBJ1-4	TGTGCCTGGAGAGGACAGCCAGGGGGTAATGAAAAACTGTTTTTT	CAWRGQPGGNEKLFF
TRBV2	TRBD1	few	TRBJ1-2	TGTGCCAGCAATAACAGGGGATTTAACTATGGCTACACCTTC	CASNNRGFNYGYTF
TRBV6-5	TRBD1	NA	TRBJ1-2	TGTGCCAGCAGAGAACCCGGGACAGGGTATGGCTACACCTTC	CASREPGTGYGYTF
TRBV6-5	NA	NA	TRBJ1-6	TGTGCCACCAGGGGCGGGGCCGGCCCCCTCCACTTT	CATRGGAGPLHF
TRBV7-9	NA	few	TRBJ1-6	TGTGCCAGCACCCCGTCGGATTCACCCCTCCACTTT	CASTPSDSPLHF
TRBV5-1	TRBD1	few	TRBJ1-3	TGCGCCAGCAGCCCCAGACGGACAGGGGCCAACTCTGGAAACACCATATATTTT	CASSPRRTGANSGNTIYF
TRBV7-2	NA	NA	TRBJ2-2	TGTGCCAGCAGCTTAGGCGGAGGGAATACCGGGGAGCTGTTTTTT	CASSLGGGNTGELFF
TRBV18	TRBD2	NA	TRBJ2-7	TGTGCCAGCTCACCACCAGCGGGGGCCGCCTACGAGCAGTACTTC	CASSPPAGAAYEQYF
TRBV9	NA	NA	TRBJ2-1	TGTGCCAGCACCCCGAGAGGGGCGGGGGCGATGAATGAGCAGTTCTTC	CASTPRGAGAMNEQFF
TRBV19	TRBD1	once	TRBJ1-2	TGTGCCAGTAGGGAACGGACAGGGACCATAAACTATGGCTACACCTTC	CASRERTGTINYGYTF
TRBV28	NA	NA	TRBJ2-4	TGTGCCAGCAGTTTAGCGGGGCCAAACATTCAGTACTTC	CASSLAGPNIQYF
TRBV25-1	NA	NA	TRBJ2-2	TGTGCCAGCATCACAGGGTTCGAACACCGGGGAGCTGTTTTT	CASITGFEHRGAVF
TRBV2	NA	NA	TRBJ2-3	TGTGCCAGCAGTGCCGGGGGGCGGGGGACGCAGTATTTT	CASSAGGRGTQYF
TRBV5-1	NA	NA	TRBJ2-2	TGCGCCAGCAGCTCAACAGGACACTCGTCTGGGGAGCTGTTTTTT	CASSSTGHSSGELFF
TRBV5-4	TRBD1	NA	TRBJ2-7	TGTGCCAGCAGCTCGGGGACAGTCCCCTTCCAGCAGTACTTC	CASSSGTVPFQQYF
TRBV7-2	TRBD2	NA	TRBJ2-5	TGTGCCAGCAGTCGGACTAGCCCTCAAGAGACCCAGTACTTC	CASSRTSPQETQYF
TRBV4-2	TRBD2	NA	TRBJ2-3	TGTGCCAGCAGCCAGGTCGCTAGCGGGGGGGTAGATACGCAGTATTTT	CASSQVASGGVDTQYF
TRBV10-3	TRBD1	NA	TRBJ2-1	TGTGCCATCGCTGGACAGGGAGGCTCCTACAATGAGCAGTTCTTC	CAIAGQGGSYNEQFF
TRBV19	NA	NA	TRBJ1-2	TGTGCCAGTAGTATCCCGGGGGGTGGCTACACCTTC	CASSIPGGGYTF
TRBV21-1	NA	NA	TRBJ1-6	TGTGCCAGCAGCACCCATGGACCGGGACAGGGAAATTCACCCCTCCACTTT	CASSTHGPGQGNSPLHF
TRBV15	NA	NA	TRBJ1-2	TGTGCCACCAGCAGAGATCTCGCAGGGTCAAACTATGGCTACACCTTC	CATSRDLAGSNYGYTF
TRBV9	NA	NA	TRBJ2-7	TGTGCCAGCAGCGTAGTGGGGAGCTCCTACGAGCAGTACTTC	CASSVVGSSYEQYF
TRBV4-3	TRBD2	once	TRBJ2-1	TGCGCCAGCAGCCAAGAGCGGGGGAGCTCCTACAATGAGCAGTTCTTC	CASSQERGSSYNEQFF
TRBV5-4	NA	few	TRBJ1-5	TGTGCCAGCAGCTTGGAACCCGGAGACAGCAATCAGCCCCAGCATTTT	CASSLEPGDSNQPQHF
TRBV9	TRBD2	NA	TRBJ2-5	TGTGCCAGCAGCGTATCTAGCGGGGGGCTCGAGGACCAGTACTTC	CASSVSSGGLEDQYF
TRBV7-2	NA	NA	TRBJ2-5	TGTGCCAGCAGCTTAGGCTGGGGCAGGGGTTCGGAGACCCAGTACTTC	CASSLGWGRGSETQYF
TRBV9	TRBD2	NA	TRBJ2-2	TGTGCCAGCAGCAGAGGGACTAGCGGGACCTCCCGGGGCGGGGAGCTGTTTTTT	CASSRGTSGTSRGGELFF
TRBV7-8	NA	NA	TRBJ1-2	TGTGCCAGCAGCCTTTATTCTAACTATGGCTACACCTTC	CASSLYSNYGYTF
TRBV11-3	NA	NA	TRBJ2-5	TGTGCCAGCAGCTTAGCGGGGAACCAAGAGACCCAGTACTTC	CASSLAGNQETQYF
TRBV7-9	NA	NA	TRBJ2-7	TGTGCCAGCAGCTTAGTTCCGGACAGTCTTTACGAGCAGTGCTTC	CASSLVPDSLYEQCF
TRBV11-2	NA	NA	TRBJ2-7	TGTGCCAGCAGCTCCCTCGAGGGCATCAACGAGCAGTACTTC	CASSSLEGINEQYF
TRBV5-1	TRBD2	NA	TRBJ2-1	TGCGCCAGCAGCTTGGCCCCTTTCTCCCTAGCGGGGCGGCATGAGCAGTTCTTC	CASSLAPFSLAGRHEQFF
TRBV19	NA	NA	TRBJ2-5	TGTGCCAGTAACGTCAGGAGGGGCGAGACCCAGTACTTC	CASNVRRGETQYF
TRBV27	NA	NA	TRBJ2-7	TGTGCCAGCAGTTTTTCCGGGAGCTCCTACGAGCAGTACTTC	CASSFSGSSYEQYF
TRBV19	TRBD1	NA	TRBJ1-5	TGTGCCAGTAGTTGGGGACAGACAATGAATCAGCCCCAGCATTTT	CASSWGQTMNQPQHF
TRBV10-3	NA	NA	TRBJ1-6	TGTGCCATCAGTGACCAAATTGATTCACCCCTCCACTTT	CAISDQIDSPLHF